Shown below are 8 T cell receptor beta chains from a single sample sequenced in a study of beta chain features in type 1 diabetes. For these receptors, no antigen is known. General study findings and limits: Across all four CD4+ subsets, people with type 1 diabetes showed modestly shorter TCRB CDR3s.

All of the isolated RNA was reverse transcribed, so expressed TCRB transcripts were sequenced. The protocol was immunoSEQ multiplex PCR, while the TCRdb copy is restricted to in-frame clones and leaves out a portion. The sample has approximately 240,000 clones, more than 15% seen once; the top ten hold about 0.078%. The sequencing sample was made of naive CD4+ T cells from blood. The receptors shown here come from a man between 25 and 39 years old with type 1 diabetes.

V usage is TRBV7-9 and J usage is TRBJ2-3; D remains unclear. The CDR3 is 14 amino acids. Germline V gives CDR1 SEHNR, CDR2 FQNEAQ (reference sequence). V was pared by 2 bases and J by 0 bases, with 6 bases between. The CDR3 DNA reads TGTGCCAGCAGCTTACAAGATAGCACAGATACGCAGTATTTT. It codes for CASSLQDSTDTQYF.

There are a few counts of this clone. The chain is built from TRBV29-1 and TRBJ1-5; 7 bases map to TRBD1. There are 13 residues in the CDR3. V was clipped by 5 bases and J by 3 bases; unmatched bases: 4. From germline, CDR1 is SQVTM and CDR2 ANQGSEA. The CDR3 coding sequence is TGCAGCGTTTGGGACAGAACCAATCAGCCCCAGCATTTT. Protein: CSVWDRTNQPQHF.

This clone was found a few times. This chain links TRBV7-2 with TRBJ2-7; 12 nucleotides align to TRBD1. The CDR3 runs 17 residues. V lost 5 bases to trimming and J lost 1 base; unmatched junction nucleotides: 9. From germline, CDR1 is SGHTA and CDR2 FQGNSA. CDR3 bases: TGTGCCAGCAGCCTCCCCGGGACAGGGGGCCCTTCCTACGAGCAGTACTTC. Its translation: CASSLPGTGGPSYEQYF.

This clone occurred a few times. DNA of the CDR3: TGTGCCAGCAGCTTGGGGCAGGGAAGTGGTGAGCAGTTCTTC. Its protein is CASSLGQGSGEQFF. The chain recombines TRBV5-4 with TRBJ2-1; possible D gene TRBD1, 5 bases. The germline V gene encodes CDR1 SGHNT and CDR2 YYREEE (reference sequence). The CDR3 is 14 amino acids. The V and J ends lost 0 bases and 9 bases respectively, with 13 bases between them.

The chain uses TRBV2 and TRBJ1-1, with TRBD1 identical over 9 bases. V was pared by 2 bases and J by 7 bases, with 2 bases of the junction left unmatched. The CDR3 contains 13 residues. Looked up from germline, CDR1 is SNHLY and CDR2 is FYNNEI. The CDR3 DNA follows: TGTGCCAGCAGTGAACAGGGACAGGGTGAAGCTTTCTTT. It translates to CASSEQGQGEAFF.

This clone was recorded a few times. This chain connects TRBV6-5 to TRBJ2-5; D gene uncertain. Germline-derived CDR1 and CDR2 are MNHEY and SVGAGI. Trimming took off 4 bases at V and 3 bases at J, with 12 bases between the two ends. The CDR3 covers 14 residues. CDR3 in amino acids: CASSSMVAEETQYF. The CDR3 DNA is TGTGCCAGCAGTTCAATGGTAGCAGAAGAGACCCAGTACTTC.

In its sample, this clone was seen a few times. The chain has TRBV19 and TRBJ2-2, with no clear D. The CDR3 length is 15 residues. V was pared by 7 bases and J by 0 bases, with 12 bases between. Germline CDR1 LNHDA, CDR2 SQIVND (reference sequence). The CDR3 DNA follows: TGTGCCAGTAAAAGGTCCCCAACGAACACCGGGGAGCTGTTTTTT. This sequence encodes CASKRSPTNTGELFF.

In its sample, this clone was seen a few times. The V call is TRBV14, the J call TRBJ2-2; weak D call: TRBD1 (5 bases). This CDR3 region has 15 residues. V was trimmed by 2 bases and J by 4 bases, leaving 11 bases between them. Germline CDR1 SGHDN, CDR2 FVKESK. The CDR3, as DNA: TGTGCCAGCAGCCAAACTACTGGGGCCACCGGGGAGCTGTTTTTT. Translation: CASSQTTGATGELFF.